Shown below are 5 T cell receptor beta chains from a single sample sequenced in a study of cytomegalovirus exposure and HLA in healthy donors. Use of 60 Vbeta and 13 Jbeta primers characterized the PCR. Produced via immunoSEQ multiplex PCR; TCRdb's table is partial and in-frame only. In the table there are about 160,000 clones, about 71% of which are singletons. The sample taken for sequencing was PBMCs. The receptors originated from a woman aged 25 to 45 in good health and CMV-seronegative.

This chain uses TRBV4-2 with TRBJ2-1, with 11 nucleotides matching TRBD2. Germline V CDR1 and CDR2: LGHNA, YNFKEQ. This CDR3 is built from 15 residues. The trim removed 1 base at V and 4 bases at J, leaving 0 bases unmatched. This CDR3 is CASSQGTSGYNEQFF. As DNA, the CDR3 is TGTGCCAGCAGCCAAGGGACTAGCGGGTACAATGAGCAGTTCTTC.

This clone was seen a few times. CDR3 protein: CASSLGARVVYNEQFF. The CDR3 DNA is TGTGCCAGCAGCTTAGGGGCCAGGGTAGTCTACAATGAGCAGTTCTTC. The chain carries TRBV7-9 and TRBJ2-1, with a tentative D call TRBD1 (5 bases). V was trimmed by 1 base and J by 3 bases, leaving 13 bases between them. The CDR3 extends over 16 amino acids. Germline CDR1 is SEHNR and CDR2 is FQNEAQ (reference sequence).

This clone was seen only once. CDR3 in DNA: TGTGCCAGCAGTGAAGCCCACAGGGGGCCCCAACATATTCACCTGAAACTGTTTTTT. This sequence encodes CASSEAHRGPQHIHLKLFF. V usage is TRBV6-1 and J usage is TRBJ1-4, with 9 positions matching TRBD1. V gave up 0 bases and J gave up 11 bases; unmatched junction bases: 19. This CDR3 region has 19 residues. CDR1 and CDR2 (germline): MNHNS, SASEGT.

The chain recombines TRBV28 with TRBJ2-7; TRBD1 matches 8 bases. Germline CDR1 is MDHEN and CDR2 is SYDVKM. There are 14 residues in the CDR3. The V gene end was trimmed by 8 bases and the J gene end by 4 bases; junction bases not matched to a gene: 10. The CDR3 loop reads CASLSGQGFYEQYF. CDR3 DNA: TGTGCCAGCCTTTCTGGACAGGGTTTTTACGAGCAGTACTTC.

This clone was counted a single time. The chain carries TRBV4-3 and TRBJ2-1, with 16 bases that match TRBD2. Germline V gives CDR1 LGHNA, CDR2 YSLEER. The CDR3 runs 18 residues. The ends lost 1 base at V and 5 bases at J; junction bases unmatched: 5. The CDR3 nucleotides read TGCGCCAGCAGCCAAGGTTGGGGACTAGCGGGAGGGAACAATGAGCAGTTCTTC. Translated: CASSQGWGLAGGNNEQFF.